Below, one TCR beta chain is given with its context. Its antigen is not identified. The data stem from a study of T-cell memory formation after mild COVID-19. Study observations and caveats: That cross-reactive memory joined was suggested by some responding clones appearing in pre-infection memory.

TCRdb itself ran the 5' RACE reads through MiXCR, one entry per CDR3 protein. The sample gives roughly 620,000 distinct CDR3 sequences, roughly 17% of which show up once; around 12% is in the top ten. After removal of 0 bases from V and 7 bases from J, the junction contained 11 bases not matched to a gene. CDR1 and CDR2 (germline): DFQATT, SNEGSKA (reference sequence). The CDR3 is 16 amino acids. This chain uses TRBV20-1 with TRBJ1-5, with TRBD1 matching 8 bases. The sequenced sample was PBMCs or a T cell subset sorted from them (not recorded which). The receptor was isolated from an adult woman who had mild COVID-19 (a few samples of this study predate the infection). Cell type and time point are not known. The CDR3 protein is CSARDFRQGAEQPQHF. The CDR3 bases are TGCAGTGCTAGAGATTTTCGGCAGGGGGCAGAACAGCCCCAGCATTTT.